This T cell receptor beta chain derives from a study of blood T cell repertoires in COVID-19. This table comes from immunoSEQ multiplex PCR, and its TCRdb copy is limited to in-frame clones, with some not included. The sample comprises about 190,000 clones, roughly 89% of which are singletons, and around 7% rests with the top ten. The receptor comes from a man in his forties or fifties with acute or convalescent COVID-19. Sequenced material: peripheral blood.

The CDR3 sequence: CASSISSLAPYEQYF. The CDR3 nucleotides read TGTGCCAGTAGTATAAGTTCCCTGGCACCCTACGAGCAGTACTTC. This chain links TRBV19 with TRBJ2-7; no clear D gene. This CDR3 contains 15 residues. V dropped 2 bases and J dropped 2 bases, with 13 bases sitting between them. The germline CDR1 and CDR2 sequences are LNHDA and SQIVND (reference sequence).